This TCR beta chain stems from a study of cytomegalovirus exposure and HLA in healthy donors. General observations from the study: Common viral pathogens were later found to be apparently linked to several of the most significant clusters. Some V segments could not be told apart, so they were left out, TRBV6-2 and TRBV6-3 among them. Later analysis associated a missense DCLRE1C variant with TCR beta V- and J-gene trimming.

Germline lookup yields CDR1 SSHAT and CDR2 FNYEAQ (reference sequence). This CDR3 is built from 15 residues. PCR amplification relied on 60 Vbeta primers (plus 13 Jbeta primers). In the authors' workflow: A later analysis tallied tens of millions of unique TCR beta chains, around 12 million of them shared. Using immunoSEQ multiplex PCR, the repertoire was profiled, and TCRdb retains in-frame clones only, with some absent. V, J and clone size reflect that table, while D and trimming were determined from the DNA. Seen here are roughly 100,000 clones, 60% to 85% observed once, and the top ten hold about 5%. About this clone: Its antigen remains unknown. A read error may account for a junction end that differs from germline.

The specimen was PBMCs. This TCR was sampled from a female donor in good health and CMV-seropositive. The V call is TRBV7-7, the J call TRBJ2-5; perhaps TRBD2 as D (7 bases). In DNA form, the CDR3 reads TGTGCTAGCAGCTTAGGGGGGGGTTTAGGAGAGACCCAGTACTTC. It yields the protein CASSLGGGLGETQYF.